This entry is about one TCR beta chain. This sample is drawn from a study of blood T cell repertoires in COVID-19. Per germline, CDR1 KGHSH and CDR2 LQKENI. V gave up 3 bases and J gave up 0 bases, with 11 bases separating them. The CDR3 spans 15 residues. Original methodology: Amplification with reference gene primers provided the estimates of nucleated cell counts. Assay used: immunoSEQ multiplex PCR; TCRdb lists only in-frame clones, some missing. V, J and clone size derive from that table, while D and trimming were established from the DNA sequence. The sample has around 38,000 clones, around 89% seen once.

The receptor was derived from a human donor in a cohort sampled during active COVID-19. The chain carries TRBV18 and TRBJ1-1, with D uncertain. The source material was peripheral blood. The CDR3 sequence: CASSPEGRLNTEAFF. The CDR3 DNA is TGTGCCAGCTCACCCGAGGGCAGATTGAACACTGAAGCTTTCTTT. The entire variable domain, with the rest obtained from reference TRBV18 and TRBJ1-1, is as follows: NAGVMQNPRHLVRRRGQEARLRCSPMKGHSHVYWYRQLPEEGLKFMVYLQKENIIDESGMPKERFSAEFPKEGPSILRIQQVVRGDSAAYFCASSPEGRLNTEAFFGQGTRLTVV.